This T cell receptor beta chain was observed in a study of human thymus T cells. Study-level points and caveats: Thymic and blood repertoires appeared to show biased V and J gene usage.

V gave up 2 bases and J gave up 3 bases; unmatched junction bases: 0. Looked up from germline, CDR1 is MNHEY and CDR2 is SMNVEV (reference sequence). The CDR3 runs to 14 residues. The repertoire was sequenced with immunoSEQ multiplex PCR; TCRdb's copy has only in-frame clones and lacks some. The data hold about 60,000 clones, with approximately 93% observed a single time. This clone was seen a handful of times. Its antigen is as yet unknown. Material for sequencing was blood. The TCR sequence derives from a boy less than two years old with a congenital heart defect but otherwise immunologically healthy. The J gene is TRBJ2-3, the V gene TRBV27, with TRBD2 matching 9 bases. CDR3 in DNA: TGTGCCAGCAGTTTAACTAGCGGGACAGATACGCAGTATTTT. Translation: CASSLTSGTDTQYF.